This TCR beta chain was documented in a study of graft-versus-host responses after intestinal transplantation. Study-wide results and caveats: Recipient-marrow GvH clones were detected, some having first appeared in ileum or blood.

Data came from immunoSEQ multiplex PCR; TCRdb stores just in-frame clones and leaves some out. The table records under 150,000 clones, approximately 92% of them present only once. Germline lookup yields CDR1 GTSNPN and CDR2 SVGIG (reference sequence). CDR3 size: 14 residues. V shed 1 base and J 5 bases; nucleotides not matched to a gene: 4. This clone showed up just once. What it recognizes is unknown. The genes are TRBV30 and TRBJ1-1, with 10 bases aligning to TRBD1. Specimen: unstimulated CD4+ T cells sorted from spleen or lymph node cells, collected before intestinal transplant. The receptor was derived from a human donor who received an intestinal transplant. This chain's CDR3 is CAWSGWTGGTEAFF. CDR3 in DNA: TGTGCCTGGAGTGGGTGGACAGGGGGGACTGAAGCTTTCTTT.